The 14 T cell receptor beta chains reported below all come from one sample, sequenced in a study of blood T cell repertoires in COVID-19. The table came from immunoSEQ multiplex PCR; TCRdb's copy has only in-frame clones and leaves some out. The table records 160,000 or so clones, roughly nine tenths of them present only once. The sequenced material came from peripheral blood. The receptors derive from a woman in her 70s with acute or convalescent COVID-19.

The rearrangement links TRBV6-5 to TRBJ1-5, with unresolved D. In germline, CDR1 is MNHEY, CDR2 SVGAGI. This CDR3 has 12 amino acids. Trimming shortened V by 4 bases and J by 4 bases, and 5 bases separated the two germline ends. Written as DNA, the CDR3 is TGTGCCAGCAGTTCAGGTAATCAGCCCCAGCATTTT. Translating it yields CASSSGNQPQHF.

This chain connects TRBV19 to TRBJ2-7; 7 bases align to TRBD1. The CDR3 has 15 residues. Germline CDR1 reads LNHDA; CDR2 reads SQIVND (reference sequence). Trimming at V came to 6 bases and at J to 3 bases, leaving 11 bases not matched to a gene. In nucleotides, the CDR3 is TGTGCCAGTAGCTCCTCCGGGACAGCACACTACGAGCAGTACTTC. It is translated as CASSSSGTAHYEQYF.

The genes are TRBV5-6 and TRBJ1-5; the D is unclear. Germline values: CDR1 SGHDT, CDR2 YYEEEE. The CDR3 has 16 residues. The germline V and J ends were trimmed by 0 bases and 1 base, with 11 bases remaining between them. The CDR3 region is CASSLAADLSNQPQHF. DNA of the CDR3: TGTGCCAGCAGCTTGGCCGCGGATCTAAGCAATCAGCCCCAGCATTTT.

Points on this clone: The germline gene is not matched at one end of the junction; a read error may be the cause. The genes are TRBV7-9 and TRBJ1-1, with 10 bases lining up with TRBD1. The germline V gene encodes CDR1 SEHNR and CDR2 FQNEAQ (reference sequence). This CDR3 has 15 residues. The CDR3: CASSFPGTGATGAFF. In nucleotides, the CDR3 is TGTGCCAGCAGCTTCCCCGGGACAGGGGCTACTGGAGCTTTCTTT.

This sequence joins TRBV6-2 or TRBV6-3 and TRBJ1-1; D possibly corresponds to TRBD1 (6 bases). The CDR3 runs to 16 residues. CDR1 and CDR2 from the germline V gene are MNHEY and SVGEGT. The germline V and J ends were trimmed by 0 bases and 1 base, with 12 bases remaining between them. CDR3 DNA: TGTGCCAGCAGTTACTCGATTAGGGGGGGGAACACTGAAGCTTTCTTT. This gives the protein CASSYSIRGGNTEAFF.

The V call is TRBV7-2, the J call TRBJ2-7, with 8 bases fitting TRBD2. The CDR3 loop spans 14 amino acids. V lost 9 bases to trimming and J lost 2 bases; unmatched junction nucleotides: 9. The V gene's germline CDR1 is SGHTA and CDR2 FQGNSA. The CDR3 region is CASNLLAAPYEQYF. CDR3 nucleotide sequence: TGTGCCAGTAATCTACTAGCGGCTCCCTACGAGCAGTACTTC.

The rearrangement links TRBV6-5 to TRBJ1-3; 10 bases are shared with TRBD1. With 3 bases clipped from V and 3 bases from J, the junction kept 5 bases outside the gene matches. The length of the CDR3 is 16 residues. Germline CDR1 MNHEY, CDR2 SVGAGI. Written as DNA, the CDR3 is TGTGCCAGCAGTTATGGGACAGGGGATTTTGGAAACACCATATATTTT. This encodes CASSYGTGDFGNTIYF.

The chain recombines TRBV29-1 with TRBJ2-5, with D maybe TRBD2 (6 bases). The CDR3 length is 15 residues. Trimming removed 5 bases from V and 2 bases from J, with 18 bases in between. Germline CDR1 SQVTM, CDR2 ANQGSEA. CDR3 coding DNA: TGCAGCGTTCCTACCACGGGACTGCTTCAAGAGACCCAGTACTTC. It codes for CSVPTTGLLQETQYF.

The CDR3 DNA sequence: TGTGCCAGCAGCGGGAGCTCTGGAAACACCATATATTTT. Translating it yields CASSGSSGNTIYF. This chain uses TRBV6-5 with TRBJ1-3, with unresolved D. This CDR3 has 13 amino acids. Germline V CDR1 and CDR2: MNHEY, SVGAGI. Deletions cut 6 bases from V and 0 bases from J, with 6 bases between.

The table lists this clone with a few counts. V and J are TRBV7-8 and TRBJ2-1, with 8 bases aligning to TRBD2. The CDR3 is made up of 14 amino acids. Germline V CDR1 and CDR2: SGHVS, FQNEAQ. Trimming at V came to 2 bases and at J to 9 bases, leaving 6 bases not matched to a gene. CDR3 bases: TGTGCCAGCAGCTTAATCTCGGGGGGGATTGAGCAGTTCTTC. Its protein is CASSLISGGIEQFF.

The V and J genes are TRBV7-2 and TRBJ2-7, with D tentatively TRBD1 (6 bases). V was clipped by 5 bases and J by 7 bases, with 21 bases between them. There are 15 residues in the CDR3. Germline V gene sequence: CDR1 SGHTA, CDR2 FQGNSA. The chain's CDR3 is CASSPQGTPPREQYF. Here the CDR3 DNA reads TGTGCCAGCAGCCCCCAAGGGACACCCCCTAGGGAGCAGTACTTC.

Here the CDR3 reads CASSGSGPGFITQHF. The CDR3 coding sequence is TGTGCCAGCAGTGGCTCTGGGCCCGGCTTTATAACCCAGCATTTT. The chain combines TRBV2 with TRBJ1-5; D call uncertain. V was shortened by 4 bases and J by 11 bases, with 21 bases between the two germline ends. The CDR3 runs 15 residues. Germline lookup yields CDR1 SNHLY and CDR2 FYNNEI.

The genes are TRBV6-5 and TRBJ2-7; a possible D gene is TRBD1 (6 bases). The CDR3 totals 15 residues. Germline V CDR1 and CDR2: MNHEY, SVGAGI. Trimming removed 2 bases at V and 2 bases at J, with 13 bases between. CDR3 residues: CASSYAGVITYEQYF. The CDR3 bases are TGTGCCAGCAGTTACGCAGGGGTTATCACCTACGAGCAGTACTTC.

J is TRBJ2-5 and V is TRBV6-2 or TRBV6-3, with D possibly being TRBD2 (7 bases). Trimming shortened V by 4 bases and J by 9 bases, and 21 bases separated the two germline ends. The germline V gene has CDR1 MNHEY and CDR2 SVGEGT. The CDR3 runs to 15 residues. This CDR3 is CASSSLLGGAEAQYF. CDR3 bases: TGTGCCAGCAGTTCTCTCCTAGGGGGGGCCGAGGCCCAGTACTTC.